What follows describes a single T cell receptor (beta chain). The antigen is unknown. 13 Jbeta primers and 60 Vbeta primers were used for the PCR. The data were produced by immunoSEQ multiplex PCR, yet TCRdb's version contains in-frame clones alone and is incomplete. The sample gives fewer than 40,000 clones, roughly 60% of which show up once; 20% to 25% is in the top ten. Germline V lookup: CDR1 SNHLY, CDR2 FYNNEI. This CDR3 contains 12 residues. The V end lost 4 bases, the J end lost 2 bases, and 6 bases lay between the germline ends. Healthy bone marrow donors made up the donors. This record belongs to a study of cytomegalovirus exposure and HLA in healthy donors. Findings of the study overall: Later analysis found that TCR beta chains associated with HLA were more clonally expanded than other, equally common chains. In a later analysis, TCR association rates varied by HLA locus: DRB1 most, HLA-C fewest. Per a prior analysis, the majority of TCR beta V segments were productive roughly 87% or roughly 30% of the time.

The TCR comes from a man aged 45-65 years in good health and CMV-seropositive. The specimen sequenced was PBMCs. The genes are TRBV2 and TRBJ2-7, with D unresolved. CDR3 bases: TGTGCCAGCAGTGGTTTAGCCTACGAGCAGTACTTC. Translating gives CASSGLAYEQYF.